This section outlines one T cell receptor (beta chain) sequence together with its context. Its antigen specificity is not known. It has no much larger one-base neighbor in the sample; base qualities were not kept. The sample originates from a study of T cell responses to AZD1222 COVID-19 vaccine (dated by TCRdb to the early 2020s). Broadly, across the study: Because spike-specific TCR depth and breadth did not differ between the two schedules, AZD1222 recipients who got a second dose at roughly 4 weeks were pooled with those who got a second dose at roughly 12 weeks. Trial participants were enrolled into age subgroups of 18-55, 56-69 and 70-plus years, which contained roughly 140, 27 and 60 TCR-sequenced participants, respectively. TCR sequencing covered over 230 trial participants: 200 to 220 given two doses of AZD1222 and about 26 given two doses of MenACWY control vaccine.

The label giving this sample's time point can be read as: baseline before first vaccination. Vaccinee samples were obtained from the UK trials COV001 and COV002, which included a single-blind randomized controlled phase 2/3 trial of AZD1222 (ChAdOx1 nCoV-19) in healthy adults. Trial participant PBMC samples were collected at day 0 and day 28 after the second dose for TCRbeta chain sequencing. V is clipped by 4 bases and J by 7 bases, and the sequence between their germline boundaries is 11 bases long. Reading the germline V gene gives CDR1 MNHEY and CDR2 SVGAGI. Spanning cysteine to phenylalanine, the CDR3 consists of 13 amino acids. The kept DNA is CDR3 alone, 39 bases in frame from the first base. Broad study findings and their caveats: Conclusions about previously exposed vaccinees are limited because only six or seven AZD1222 recipients were SARS-CoV-2 seropositive at baseline. The vaccine-associated CD4 TCRs covered the entire spike protein, and the dominant responses fell in regions 160-218 and 743-854. The 56-69-year group was small, and its depth increase did not reach significance, likely because of low power. Nearly half of unique spike-specific TCRs reportedly recognized epitopes outside regions mutated in the B.1.351 and B.1.1.7 variants. Most participants were white British and females outnumbered males, and the authors suggested that clonal diversity may have been underestimated. Spike-specific TCR breadth and depth rose significantly after two AZD1222 doses compared with day 0 and with MenACWY recipients. No day 14 peak-response samples were available, so repertoires were characterized only after the peak T cell response.

The CDR3 regions of human TCRbeta chains were subjected to immunosequencing. The original methods were these. Repertoire TCRs were matched against a reference library of SARS-CoV-2-specific TCRs generated with the MIRA antigen-specificity platform. Breadth was defined as the fraction of unique TCRs that were SARS-CoV-2-associated. Depth was defined as the fraction of total T cells that were SARS-CoV-2-associated. Using the MIRA data, every spike-specific TCR was mapped to the spike region that the TCR reacted to and assigned to either a CD4 or a CD8 class. Log10-transformed breadth and depth values were compared by one-way ANOVA with Sidak's multiple comparisons tests. TCRdb took this table from immuneACCESS and kept in-frame rearrangements with V and J called. Such tables lack part of the clones; where checked against another copy, unresolved V genes explain under half of the gap, and the rest is unexplained. From that table come the V and J calls and clone size; the DNA was used to work out D and trimming. This sample lists about 150,000 clones; approximately 94% were detected once. Approximately 9% of the sample belongs to the ten largest clones.

This chain is built from TRBV6-5 and TRBJ2-1, and the D gene may be TRBD1, 6 bases matching. This sequence was found in an adult in good health. The sequences come from peripheral blood, collected on day 0 of AZD1222 vaccination. The nucleotides are TGTGCCAGCAGTTCCAGGGGAGATAATGAGCAGTTCTTC. Its protein reads: CASSSRGDNEQFF.